This T cell receptor (beta chain) was profiled in a study of blood T cell repertoires in COVID-19. Study background: Specimens from acute and convalescent COVID-19 originated in the United States, Italy and Spain. Sample material is recorded as cDNA or gDNA derived from T cells, B-cell-depleted T cells, or PBMCs.

This clone has a handful of counts. This CDR3 has 14 amino acids. The ends lost 7 bases at V and 6 bases at J; junction bases unmatched: 7. Germline loops: CDR1 SNHLY, CDR2 FYNNEI. As handled by the study authors: It was from reference gene primer amplification that nucleated cell counts were estimated. Profiling relied on immunoSEQ multiplex PCR, and the TCRdb table lists in-frame clones only, not all of them. The V and J calls and the clone size are those of that table, but D and trimming were determined from the DNA. The sample yields about 140,000 clones, around 88% seen once. The material sequenced was peripheral blood. The genes are TRBV2 and TRBJ2-2; 8 nucleotides match TRBD1. This clonotype was obtained from a human donor in a cohort sampled during active COVID-19. The CDR3 DNA is TGTGCCAGCACCGAGGACAGGGCGGCCGGGGAGCTGTTTTTT. Amino acid sequence: CASTEDRAAGELFF.